This TCR beta chain is from a study of shared clonotypes between healthy human individuals. Germline CDR1 is SGHRS and CDR2 is YFSETQ. Trimming cost V 5 bases and J 0 bases; bases outside gene matches: 4. The CDR3 length is 14 residues. Sequencing used immunoSEQ multiplex PCR; TCRdb keeps in-frame clones, though not all of them. The repertoire includes about 1 million clones, more than 65% of them detected once, and about 1.5% sits in the top ten. About this clone: The sample contains more than one DNA sequence encoding this CDR3.

The sequence came from a man aged 18-30 years in good health. This chain links TRBV5-1 with TRBJ1-1; 7 nucleotides align to TRBD1. The specimen sequenced was memory CD4+ T cells sorted from blood. Described subset: CD45RA-negative fraction. CDR3 sequence: CASSSGQMNTEAFF. For the CDR3, the DNA is TGCGCCAGCAGTTCGGGACAGATGAACACTGAAGCTTTCTTT.